This entry lists 4 T cell receptor beta chains sequenced from one sample in a study of T cells after yellow fever vaccination. TCRdb independently ran MiXCR on the 5' RACE reads; one entry per CDR3 protein. The sample lists around 260,000 distinct CDR3 sequences; about 5.2% were seen once. The sample here was CD4+ T cells sorted from PBMCs, taken on the day of the yellow fever booster vaccination. The receptors were gathered from a man aged 18 to 29 who received the YFV17D yellow fever vaccine.

This clonotype appeared many times. The chain combines TRBV4-3 with TRBJ1-1, with unresolved D. This CDR3 has 14 residues. V lost 0 bases and J lost 9, with 14 bases in between. Germline V gene sequence: CDR1 LGHNA, CDR2 YSLEER. Here the CDR3 DNA reads TGCGCCAGCAGCCAAGAATCTTGGGCAACCCAAGCTTTCTTT. This encodes CASSQESWATQAFF.

In its sample, this clonotype was seen a few times. The CDR3 is CASSSTSKETQYF. The CDR3 bases are TGTGCCAGCAGCAGTACTAGCAAAGAGACCCAGTACTTC. The chain combines TRBV12-3 or TRBV12-4 with TRBJ2-5; a possible D gene is TRBD2 (6 bases). The CDR3 runs 13 residues. The ends were cut back, 6 bases at V and 3 bases at J, with 11 bases in the middle.

V is TRBV5-6 and J is TRBJ1-6, with D perhaps matching TRBD1 (5 bases). V was clipped by 2 bases and J by 13 bases, with 16 bases between them. Germline V gene data show CDR1 as SGHDT and CDR2 as YYEEEE. The CDR3 sequence is 14 residues long. For the CDR3, the DNA is TGTGCCAGCAGCTTAGCGGGGCCCTGGACCCCCCTCCACTTT. Its protein product is CASSLAGPWTPLHF.

The V gene is TRBV12-3 or TRBV12-4, the J gene TRBJ1-3; D is undetermined. V was clipped by 6 bases and J by 7 bases, with 16 bases between them. CDR3 size: 14 residues. CDR3 in amino acids: CASSLSSTANTIYF. CDR3 nucleotides: TGTGCCAGCAGCCTCAGTTCAACAGCCAACACCATATATTTT.